The entry below describes one TCR beta chain. This sample is drawn from a study of blood T cell repertoires in COVID-19. Study-wide background: Acute-phase and convalescent COVID-19 samples originated in the United States, Italy and Spain.

Participants came from some 23 US areas, aged roughly 18 to 95 years. Cohort allocation depended upon clinical history that participants reported. Per the study methods: The assay estimated nucleated cells by amplifying reference gene primers. The method was immunoSEQ multiplex PCR; TCRdb's version includes in-frame clones alone and lacks a portion of them. The DNA was the basis for D and trimming; V, J and clone size are from that table. This table has under 200,000 clones, approximately 80% appearing once. V was clipped by 3 bases and J by 6 bases; unmatched bases: 12. This CDR3 contains 16 residues. Germline CDR1 LGHDT, CDR2 YNNKEL (reference sequence).

Sequences were obtained from PBMCs or T cells enriched from blood (not recorded which). The receptor was isolated from a woman in her sixties or seventies with acute COVID-19. The J gene is TRBJ2-7, the V gene TRBV3-1 (or the pseudogene TRBV3-2); TRBD2 agrees at 9 bases. Written as DNA, the CDR3 is TGTGCCAGCAGCCATCTCCTTGCGCGGGAGGGCAGCGAGCAGTACTTC. Translation gives CASSHLLAREGSEQYF.